This entry concerns a single T cell receptor beta chain. Its target is not known. V lost 2 bases to trimming and J lost 6 bases, with 10 bases between them. Per the germline V gene, CDR1 is MNHNY and CDR2 is SVGAGI (reference sequence). The CDR3 is 13 residues long. The record originates from a study of cytomegalovirus exposure and HLA in healthy donors. PCR employed 60 Vbeta and 13 Jbeta primers. Measured with immunoSEQ multiplex PCR; TCRdb has only the in-frame clones, and not every one. The table records more than 85,000 clones, 60% to 70% of them present only once. Findings of the study overall: Listed as cytomegalovirus-associated were over 150 TCR beta chains. HLA-A and HLA-B allele assignments for most subjects were reportedly predicted accurately using TCR beta sequences. A few V segments could not be told apart, such as TRBV6-2 and TRBV6-3, and were left out.

This receptor was taken from a young woman in good health and CMV-seronegative. The chain links TRBV6-6 to TRBJ1-2, with D possibly TRBD1 on 6 matching bases. Sequenced material: PBMCs. The CDR3 DNA is TGTGCCAGCAGTTACGGCAGGGGAGATGGCTACACCTTC. It yields the protein CASSYGRGDGYTF.